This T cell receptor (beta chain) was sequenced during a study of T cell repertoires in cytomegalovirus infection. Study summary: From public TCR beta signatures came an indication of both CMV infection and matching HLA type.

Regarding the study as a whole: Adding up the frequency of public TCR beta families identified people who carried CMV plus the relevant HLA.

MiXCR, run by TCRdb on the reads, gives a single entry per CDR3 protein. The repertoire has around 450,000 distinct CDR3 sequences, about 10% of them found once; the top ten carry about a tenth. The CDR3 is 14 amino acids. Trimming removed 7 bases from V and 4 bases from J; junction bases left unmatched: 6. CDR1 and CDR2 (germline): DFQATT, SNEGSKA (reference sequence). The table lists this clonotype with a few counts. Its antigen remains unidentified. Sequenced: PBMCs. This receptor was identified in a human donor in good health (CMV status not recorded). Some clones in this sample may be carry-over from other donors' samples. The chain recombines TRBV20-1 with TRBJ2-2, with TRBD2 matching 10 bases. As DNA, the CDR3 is TGCAGTGTTCAGCGGGGGGGAGGCACCGGGGAGCTGTTTTTT. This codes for CSVQRGGGTGELFF.